This T cell receptor beta chain was sequenced in a study of vaccination and CD4 T cells after COVID-19. Across the study: Two mRNA vaccine doses were given, either BNT162b2 or mRNA-1273. Whole-study results and caveats: Convalescent patients displayed a median 86.3% of reactive clones emerging only post-vaccination.

CDR1 and CDR2 from the germline V gene are SSHAT and FNYEAQ (reference sequence). This CDR3 comprises 16 residues. J was trimmed by 5 bases and V by 1 base; bases with no gene match: 5. Comment on this clonotype: Its antigen is undetermined.

TCRdb re-called the PCR reads with MiXCR, one entry per CDR3 protein. The top ten hold more than 1% of the sample, which has 20,000 to 30,000 distinct CDR3 sequences, roughly 51% seen once. This sample comprised CD4+ T cells from blood, obtained before SARS-CoV-2 vaccination. The chain uses TRBV7-7 and TRBJ2-2; 9 positions match TRBD1. The sequence was obtained from a human donor who had recovered from COVID-19. CDR3 sequence (DNA): TGTGCCAGCAGCTTAGATTGGACAGGGGCGACCGGGGAGCTGTTTTTT. It is translated as CASSLDWTGATGELFF.